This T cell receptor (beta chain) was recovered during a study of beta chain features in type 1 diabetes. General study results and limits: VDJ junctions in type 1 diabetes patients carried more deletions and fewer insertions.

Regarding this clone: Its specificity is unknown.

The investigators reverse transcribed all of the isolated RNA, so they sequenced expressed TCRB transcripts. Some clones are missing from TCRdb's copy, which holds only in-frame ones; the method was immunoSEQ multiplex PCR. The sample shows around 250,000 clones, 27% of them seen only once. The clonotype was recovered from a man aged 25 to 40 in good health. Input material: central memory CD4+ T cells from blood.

The CDR3 DNA follows: TGTGCCTGGAGTTATAATCAAAACTATGGCTACACCTTC. This encodes CAWSYNQNYGYTF. V and J are TRBV30 and TRBJ1-2; D gene ambiguous. V gave up 2 bases and J gave up 2 bases, with 9 bases separating them. The CDR3 sequence is 13 residues long. The germline V gene encodes CDR1 GTSNPN and CDR2 SVGIG (reference sequence).